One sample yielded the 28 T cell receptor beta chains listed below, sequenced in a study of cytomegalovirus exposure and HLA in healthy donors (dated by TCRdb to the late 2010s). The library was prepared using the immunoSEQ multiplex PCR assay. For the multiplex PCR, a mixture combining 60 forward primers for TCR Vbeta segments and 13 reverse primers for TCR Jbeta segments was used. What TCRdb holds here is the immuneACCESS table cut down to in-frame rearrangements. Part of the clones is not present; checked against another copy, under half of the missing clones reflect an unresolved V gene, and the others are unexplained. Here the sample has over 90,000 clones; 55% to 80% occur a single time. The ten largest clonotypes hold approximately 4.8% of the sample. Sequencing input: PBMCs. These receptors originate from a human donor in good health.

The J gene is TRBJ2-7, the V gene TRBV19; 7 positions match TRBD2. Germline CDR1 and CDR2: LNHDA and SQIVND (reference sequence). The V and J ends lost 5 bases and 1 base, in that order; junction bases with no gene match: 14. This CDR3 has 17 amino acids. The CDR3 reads CASSRGDPNEGSYEQYF. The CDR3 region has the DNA TGTGCCAGTAGTCGGGGGGACCCAAATGAGGGGTCCTACGAGCAGTACTTC.

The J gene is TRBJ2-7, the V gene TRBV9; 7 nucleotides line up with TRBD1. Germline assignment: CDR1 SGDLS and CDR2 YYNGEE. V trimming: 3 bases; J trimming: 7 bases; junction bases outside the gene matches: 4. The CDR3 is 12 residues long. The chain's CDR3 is CASSETGVEQYF. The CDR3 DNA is TGTGCCAGCAGCGAAACAGGGGTAGAGCAGTACTTC.

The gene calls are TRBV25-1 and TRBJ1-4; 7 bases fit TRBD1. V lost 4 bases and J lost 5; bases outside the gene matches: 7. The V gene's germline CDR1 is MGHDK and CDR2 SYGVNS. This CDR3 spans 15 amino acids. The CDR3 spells CASSVNRGGNEKLFF. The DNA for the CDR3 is TGTGCCAGCAGTGTCAACAGGGGCGGCAATGAAAAACTGTTTTTT. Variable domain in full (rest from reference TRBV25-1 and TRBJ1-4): EADIYQTPRYLVIGTGKKITLECSQTMGHDKMYWYQQDPGMELHLIHYSYGVNSTEKGDLSSESTVSRIRTEHFPLTLESARPSHTSQYLCASSVNRGGNEKLFFGSGTQLSVL.

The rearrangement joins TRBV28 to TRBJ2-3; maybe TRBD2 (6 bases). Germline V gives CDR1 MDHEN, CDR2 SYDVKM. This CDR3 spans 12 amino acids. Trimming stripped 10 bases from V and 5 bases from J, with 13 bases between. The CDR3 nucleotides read TGTGCCACCGGACTACTGGGAGATACGCAGTATTTT. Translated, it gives CATGLLGDTQYF.

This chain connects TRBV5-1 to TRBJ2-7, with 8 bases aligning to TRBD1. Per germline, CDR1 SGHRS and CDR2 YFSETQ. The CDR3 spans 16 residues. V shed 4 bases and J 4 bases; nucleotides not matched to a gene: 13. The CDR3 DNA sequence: TGCGCCAGCAGCGTACCCCGGACAGGGACGGCTTACGAGCAGTACTTC. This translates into CASSVPRTGTAYEQYF.

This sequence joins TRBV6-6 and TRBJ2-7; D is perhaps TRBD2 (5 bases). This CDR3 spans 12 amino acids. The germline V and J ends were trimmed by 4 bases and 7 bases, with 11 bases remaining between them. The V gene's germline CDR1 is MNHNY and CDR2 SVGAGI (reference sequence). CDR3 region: CASSFPREEQYF. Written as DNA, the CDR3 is TGTGCCAGCAGTTTTCCCCGGGAAGAGCAGTACTTC.

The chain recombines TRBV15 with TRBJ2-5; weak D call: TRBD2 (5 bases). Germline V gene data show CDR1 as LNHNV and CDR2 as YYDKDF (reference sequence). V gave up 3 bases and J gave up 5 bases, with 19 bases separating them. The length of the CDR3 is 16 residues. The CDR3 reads CATSSTILALGETQYF. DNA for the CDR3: TGTGCCACCAGCAGCACCATTCTAGCTTTGGGTGAGACCCAGTACTTC. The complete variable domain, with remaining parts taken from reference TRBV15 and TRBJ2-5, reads DAMVIQNPRYQVTQFGKPVTLSCSQTLNHNVMYWYQQKSSQAPKLLFHYYDKDFNNEADTPDNFQSRRPNTSFCFLDIRSPGLGDTAMYLCATSSTILALGETQYFGPGTRLLVL.

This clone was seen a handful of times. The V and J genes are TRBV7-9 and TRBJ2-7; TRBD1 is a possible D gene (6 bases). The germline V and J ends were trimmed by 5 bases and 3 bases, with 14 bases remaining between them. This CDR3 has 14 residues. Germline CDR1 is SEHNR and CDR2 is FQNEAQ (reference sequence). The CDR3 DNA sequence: TGTGCCAGCAGCCCAGGGGTAGGGATCTACGAGCAGTACTTC. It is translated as CASSPGVGIYEQYF.

CDR3 DNA: TGCGCCAGCAATCAGCTAGCGGGAGTAGCCAATGAGCAGTTCTTC. Translating it yields CASNQLAGVANEQFF. The V call is TRBV10-2, the J call TRBJ2-1; 10 bases match TRBD2. The CDR3 is 15 residues long. Germline CDR1 is WSHSY and CDR2 is SAAADI. Trimming at V came to 7 bases and at J to 6 bases, leaving 9 bases not matched to a gene.

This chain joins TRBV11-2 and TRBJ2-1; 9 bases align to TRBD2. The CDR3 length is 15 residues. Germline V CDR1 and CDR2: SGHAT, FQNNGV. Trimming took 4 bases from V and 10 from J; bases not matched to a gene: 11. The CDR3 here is CASSSPGLAVEEQFF. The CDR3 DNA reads TGTGCCAGCAGCTCGCCGGGACTAGCAGTCGAGGAGCAGTTCTTC. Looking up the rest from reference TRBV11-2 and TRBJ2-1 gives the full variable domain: EAGVAQSPRYKIIEKRQSVAFWCNPISGHATLYWYQQILGQGPKLLIQFQNNGVVDDSQLPKDRFSAERLKGVDSTLKIQPAKLEDSAVYLCASSSPGLAVEEQFFGPGTRLTVL.

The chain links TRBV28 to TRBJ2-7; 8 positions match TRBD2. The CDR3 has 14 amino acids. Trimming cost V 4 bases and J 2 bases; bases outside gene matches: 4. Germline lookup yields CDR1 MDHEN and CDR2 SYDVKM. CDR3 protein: CASSSPGLAYEQYF. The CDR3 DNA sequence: TGTGCCAGCAGTTCGCCGGGACTAGCCTACGAGCAGTACTTC.

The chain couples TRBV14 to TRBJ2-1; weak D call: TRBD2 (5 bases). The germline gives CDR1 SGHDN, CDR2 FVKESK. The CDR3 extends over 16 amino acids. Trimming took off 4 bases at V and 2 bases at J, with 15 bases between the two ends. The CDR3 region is CASSPRGFGAYNEQFF. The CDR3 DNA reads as TGTGCCAGCAGCCCCCGTGGGTTCGGGGCCTACAATGAGCAGTTCTTC.

DNA of the CDR3: TGCGCCAGCAGCCCTACAGGGTTCACTGAAGCTTTCTTT. It specifies CASSPTGFTEAFF. The J gene is TRBJ1-1, the V gene TRBV5-1; D possibly corresponds to TRBD1 (6 bases). The CDR3 spans 13 residues. V lost 4 bases and J lost 4, with 11 bases in between. From germline, CDR1 is SGHRS and CDR2 YFSETQ.

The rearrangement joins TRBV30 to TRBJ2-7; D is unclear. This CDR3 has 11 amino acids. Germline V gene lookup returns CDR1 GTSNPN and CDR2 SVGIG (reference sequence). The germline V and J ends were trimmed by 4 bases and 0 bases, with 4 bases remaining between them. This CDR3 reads CAWTSSYEQYF. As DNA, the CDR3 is TGTGCCTGGACTAGCTCCTACGAGCAGTACTTC. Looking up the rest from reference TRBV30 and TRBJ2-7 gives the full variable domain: SQTIHQWPATLVQPVGSPLSLECTVEGTSNPNLYWYRQAAGRGLQLLFYSVGIGQISSEVPQNLSASRPQDRQFILSSKKLLLSDSGFYLCAWTSSYEQYFGPGTRLTVT.

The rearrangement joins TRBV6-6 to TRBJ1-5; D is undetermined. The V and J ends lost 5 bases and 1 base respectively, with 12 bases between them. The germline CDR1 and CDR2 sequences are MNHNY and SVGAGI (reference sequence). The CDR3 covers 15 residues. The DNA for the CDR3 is TGTGCCAGCAGTCCCCACCAGCGAAGCAATCAGCCCCAGCATTTT. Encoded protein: CASSPHQRSNQPQHF.

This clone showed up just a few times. The CDR3 region is CASSPQGQVAGELFF. CDR3 nucleotide sequence: TGTGCCAGCAGCCCCCAGGGACAGGTTGCCGGGGAGCTGTTTTTT. This sequence joins TRBV7-8 and TRBJ2-2; TRBD1 matches 8 bases. The V segment lost 5 bases and the J segment 6 bases; nucleotides outside the gene matches: 8. The CDR3 runs 15 residues. Germline V gene sequence: CDR1 SGHVS, CDR2 FQNEAQ.

CDR3 protein: CASRLSGRLYNEQFF. As DNA, the CDR3 is TGTGCCAGCAGACTGAGCGGGAGATTATACAATGAGCAGTTCTTC. The V gene is TRBV6-5, the J gene TRBJ2-1, with 8 bases matching TRBD2. The CDR3 covers 15 residues. Trimming at V came to 6 bases and at J to 4 bases, leaving 8 bases not matched to a gene. Germline-derived CDR1 and CDR2 are MNHEY and SVGAGI.

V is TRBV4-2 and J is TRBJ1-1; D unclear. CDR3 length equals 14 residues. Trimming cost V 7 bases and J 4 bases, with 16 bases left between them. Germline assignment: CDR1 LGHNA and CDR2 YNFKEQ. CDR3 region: CASTPGYPGTEAFF. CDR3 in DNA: TGTGCCAGCACCCCCGGGTACCCGGGCACTGAAGCTTTCTTT.

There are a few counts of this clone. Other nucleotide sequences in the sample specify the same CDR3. The CDR3 reads CASSLSGSSYNEQFF. Here the CDR3 DNA reads TGTGCCAGCAGCTTAAGCGGGAGCTCCTACAATGAGCAGTTCTTC. J is TRBJ2-1 and V is TRBV7-9, with 8 positions matching TRBD2. Germline lookup yields CDR1 SEHNR and CDR2 FQNEAQ (reference sequence). This CDR3 contains 15 residues. V lost 2 bases to trimming and J lost 0 bases; unmatched junction nucleotides: 0.

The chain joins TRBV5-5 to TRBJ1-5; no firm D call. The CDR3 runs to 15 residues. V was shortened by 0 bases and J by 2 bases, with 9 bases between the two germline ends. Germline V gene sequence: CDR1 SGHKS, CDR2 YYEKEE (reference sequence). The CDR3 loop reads CASSLVDIGNQPQHF. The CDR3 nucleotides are TGTGCCAGCAGCTTGGTAGACATAGGCAATCAGCCCCAGCATTTT. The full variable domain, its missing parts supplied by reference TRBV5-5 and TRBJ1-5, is DAGVTQSPTHLIKTRGQQVTLRCSPISGHKSVSWYQQVLGQGPQFIFQYYEKEERGRGNFPDRFSARQFPNYSSELNVNALLLGDSALYLCASSLVDIGNQPQHFGDGTRLSIL.

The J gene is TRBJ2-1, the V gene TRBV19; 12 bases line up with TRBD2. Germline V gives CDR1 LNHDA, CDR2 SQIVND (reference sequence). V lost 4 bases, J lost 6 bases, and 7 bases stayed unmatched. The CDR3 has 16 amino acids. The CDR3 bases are TGTGCCAGTAGTACCCGAAGACTAGCGGGAGCCAATGAGCAGTTCTTC. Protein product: CASSTRRLAGANEQFF.

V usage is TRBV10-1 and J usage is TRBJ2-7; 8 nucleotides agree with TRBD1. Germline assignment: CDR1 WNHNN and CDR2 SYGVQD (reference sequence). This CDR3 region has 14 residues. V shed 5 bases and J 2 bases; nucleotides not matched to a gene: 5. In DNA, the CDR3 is TGCGCCAGCAGTAGGACAGGGCGCCCCTACGAGCAGTACTTC. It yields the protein CASSRTGRPYEQYF.

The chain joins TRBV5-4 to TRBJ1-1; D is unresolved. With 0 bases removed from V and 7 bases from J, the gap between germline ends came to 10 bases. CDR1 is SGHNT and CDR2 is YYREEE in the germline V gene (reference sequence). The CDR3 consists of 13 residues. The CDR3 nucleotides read TGTGCCAGCAGCTTGGGGTCAGGTTTTGAAGCTTTCTTT. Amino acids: CASSLGSGFEAFF.

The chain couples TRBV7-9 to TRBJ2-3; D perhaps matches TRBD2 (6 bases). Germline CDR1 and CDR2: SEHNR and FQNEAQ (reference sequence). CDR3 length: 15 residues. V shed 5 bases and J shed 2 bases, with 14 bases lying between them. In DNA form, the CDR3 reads TGTGCCAGCAGCCCTATGGGCGGGACCACAGATACGCAGTATTTT. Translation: CASSPMGGTTDTQYF.

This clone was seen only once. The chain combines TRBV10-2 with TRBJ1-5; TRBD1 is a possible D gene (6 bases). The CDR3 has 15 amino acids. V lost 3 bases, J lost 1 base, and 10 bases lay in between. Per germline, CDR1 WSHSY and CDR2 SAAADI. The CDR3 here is CASSDGTISNQPQHF. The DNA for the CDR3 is TGCGCCAGCAGTGACGGGACAATAAGCAATCAGCCCCAGCATTTT.

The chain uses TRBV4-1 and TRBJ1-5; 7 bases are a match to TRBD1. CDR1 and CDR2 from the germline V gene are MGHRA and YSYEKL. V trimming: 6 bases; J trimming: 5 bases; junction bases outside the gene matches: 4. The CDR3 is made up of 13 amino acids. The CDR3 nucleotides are TGCGCCAGCAGTCGACAGGGACATCAGCCCCAGCATTTT. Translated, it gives CASSRQGHQPQHF.

The DNA of the CDR3 is TGTGCCAGCAGCTTGGAACTAGCGGGGGGGGCAGATACGCAGTATTTT. Translated, it gives CASSLELAGGADTQYF. The J gene is TRBJ2-3, the V gene TRBV5-8, with 13 bases lining up with TRBD2. The germline V gene has CDR1 SGHTS and CDR2 YDEGEE. CDR3 length: 16 residues. Losses at the gene ends were 0 bases for V and 4 bases for J; bases not matched to a gene: 2. The whole variable domain, filled in from reference TRBV5-8 and TRBJ2-3, reads EAGVTQSPTHLIKTRGQQATLRCSPISGHTSVYWYQQALGLGLQFLLWYDEGEERNRGNFPPRFSGRQFPNYSSELNVNALELEDSALYLCASSLELAGGADTQYFGPGTRLTVL.

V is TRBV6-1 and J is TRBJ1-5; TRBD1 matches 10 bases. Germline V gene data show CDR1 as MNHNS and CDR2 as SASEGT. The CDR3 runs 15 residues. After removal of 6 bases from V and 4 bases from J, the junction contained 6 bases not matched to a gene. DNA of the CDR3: TGTGCCAGCAGGTCACCGGGACAGGGGAATCAGCCCCAGCATTTT. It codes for CASRSPGQGNQPQHF.